One and the same sample provided the 14 T cell receptor beta chains below, sequenced in a study of preoperative IRX-2 immunotherapy in early breast cancer. Method: immunoSEQ multiplex PCR; TCRdb's copy keeps in-frame clones and lacks some. The sample lists more than 20,000 clones, roughly 90% occurring once. Described treatment: preoperative locoregional IRX-2 cytokine immunotherapy. Here the sequenced sample was tumor tissue, taken after IRX-2 immunotherapy. These receptors all stem from a human donor with breast cancer.

V is TRBV7-9 and J is TRBJ2-2, with D possibly being TRBD1 (5 bases). The CDR3 loop spans 14 amino acids. The V gene lost 7 bases and the J gene lost 1 base, with 10 bases spanning the gap. From germline, CDR1 is SEHNR and CDR2 FQNEAQ (reference sequence). The CDR3 loop is CASTVTGNTGELFF. The CDR3 coding sequence is TGTGCCAGCACCGTTACAGGGAACACCGGGGAGCTGTTTTTT.

J is TRBJ1-1 and V is TRBV6-5; D perhaps matches TRBD1 (5 bases). From germline, CDR1 is MNHEY and CDR2 SVGAGI. CDR3 length: 15 residues. V shed 3 bases and J shed 0 bases, with 11 bases lying between them. The CDR3 loop reads CASSYQRQMNTEAFF. CDR3 nucleotide sequence: TGTGCCAGCAGTTATCAAAGACAGATGAACACTGAAGCTTTCTTT.

This chain joins TRBV6-1 and TRBJ1-5, with a tentative D call TRBD1 (6 bases). The CDR3 sequence is 17 residues long. Germline V lookup: CDR1 MNHNS, CDR2 SASEGT. Trimming shortened V by 1 base and J by 1 base, and 14 bases separated the two germline ends. Here the CDR3 reads CASSEGAGRGSNQPQHF. CDR3 nucleotide sequence: TGTGCCAGCAGTGAAGGAGCGGGCAGGGGAAGCAATCAGCCCCAGCATTTT.

V gene TRBV5-3 combines with J gene TRBJ2-2; D may be TRBD1 (6 bases). TRBV5-3 is an open reading frame whose function is uncertain. V was clipped by 4 bases and J by 4 bases, with 20 bases between them. CDR3 length: 17 residues. The CDR3 here is CARSDPGQGRGTGELFF. The CDR3 DNA sequence: TGTGCCAGAAGCGACCCCGGGCAGGGCAGGGGCACCGGGGAGCTGTTTTTT.

This sequence joins TRBV29-1 and TRBJ2-2; D is undetermined. The V and J ends lost 5 bases and 1 base respectively, with 8 bases between them. The V gene's germline CDR1 is SQVTM and CDR2 ANQGSEA. The CDR3 is 13 residues long. Written as DNA, the CDR3 is TGCAGCGTTCATGAACGGAACACCGGGGAGCTGTTTTTT. Its protein is CSVHERNTGELFF.

This clone was counted a single time. The chain employs TRBV4-1 and TRBJ1-1; D is perhaps TRBD1 (5 bases). CDR1 and CDR2 from the germline V gene are MGHRA and YSYEKL. This CDR3 is built from 12 residues. Deletions cut 0 bases from V and 10 bases from J, with 9 bases between. DNA of the CDR3: TGCGCCAGCAGCCAAGAGACGGGGCGAGCTTTCTTT. The encoded protein is CASSQETGRAFF.

V is TRBV15 and J is TRBJ2-7; D is possibly TRBD1 (6 bases). Germline V gene data show CDR1 as LNHNV and CDR2 as YYDKDF (reference sequence). This CDR3 comprises 17 residues. The V end lost 4 bases, the J end lost 2 bases, and 21 bases lay between the germline ends. The CDR3 loop is CATSIGDYRVHPYEQYV. The CDR3 region has the DNA TGTGCCACCAGCATCGGGGATTACAGGGTACACCCCTACGAGCAGTACGTC.

The genes are TRBV6-6 and TRBJ1-1; TRBD1 aligns across 8 bases. This CDR3 has 12 residues. CDR1 MNHNY and CDR2 SVGAGI come from the germline V gene (reference sequence). Germline trimming cut 5 bases from V and 5 bases from J; bases unmatched to any gene: 1. CDR3 nucleotide sequence: TGTGCCAGCAGTCGACAGGGGACTGAAGCTTTCTTT. This sequence encodes CASSRQGTEAFF.

This sequence joins TRBV11-2 and TRBJ1-1, with a tentative D call TRBD1 (5 bases). The CDR3 covers 15 residues. Germline V gives CDR1 SGHAT, CDR2 FQNNGV. Trimming stripped 4 bases from V and 10 bases from J, with 22 bases between. CDR3 coding DNA: TGTGCCAGCAGCTCCACCCAAATGGGCAAAAGGGGAGCTTTCTTT. Amino acid sequence: CASSSTQMGKRGAFF.

The chain combines TRBV5-1 with TRBJ1-4; unclear D gene. Germline CDR1 reads SGHRS; CDR2 reads YFSETQ. The CDR3 contains 15 residues. The ends were cut back, 4 bases at V and 7 bases at J, with 17 bases in the middle. DNA for the CDR3: TGCGCCAGCAGCGATCCCACCATGGGGAGTGAAAAACTGTTTTTT. This codes for CASSDPTMGSEKLFF.

V usage is TRBV14 and J usage is TRBJ1-4, with D possibly TRBD1 on 6 matching bases. With 4 bases removed from V and 0 bases from J, the gap between germline ends came to 18 bases. In germline, CDR1 is SGHDN, CDR2 FVKESK. The CDR3 runs 18 residues. The CDR3 here is CASSPLGGAAATNEKLFF. CDR3 DNA: TGTGCCAGCAGCCCCCTGGGGGGCGCAGCCGCAACTAATGAAAAACTGTTTTTT.

The gene calls are TRBV30 and TRBJ1-5; D gene ambiguous. This CDR3 has 11 residues. Germline V gene lookup returns CDR1 GTSNPN and CDR2 SVGIG (reference sequence). Between the trimmed V and J ends, which lost 4 bases and 9 bases, there was a span of 10 bases. CDR3 nucleotides: TGTGCCTGGAATGATGTAGGGCCCCAGCATTTT. Its translation is CAWNDVGPQHF.

This chain connects TRBV6-1 to TRBJ2-5; D is unclear. This CDR3 contains 12 residues. V gave up 0 bases and J gave up 5 bases, with 4 bases separating them. CDR1 is MNHNS, CDR2 SASEGT, per germline. CDR3 in DNA: TGTGCCAGCAGTGAAGCTTACGAGACCCAGTACTTC. It yields the protein CASSEAYETQYF.

This clone was detected a few times. The chain employs TRBV7-9 and TRBJ1-2, with 12 bases matching TRBD1. Germline V gene sequence: CDR1 SEHNR, CDR2 FQNEAQ (reference sequence). Trimming took 5 bases from V and 2 from J; bases not matched to a gene: 9. This CDR3 comprises 17 residues. CDR3 sequence (DNA): TGTGCCAGCAGCACCGGGACAGGGGGCGCGGTGAACTATGGCTACACCTTC. Protein: CASSTGTGGAVNYGYTF.